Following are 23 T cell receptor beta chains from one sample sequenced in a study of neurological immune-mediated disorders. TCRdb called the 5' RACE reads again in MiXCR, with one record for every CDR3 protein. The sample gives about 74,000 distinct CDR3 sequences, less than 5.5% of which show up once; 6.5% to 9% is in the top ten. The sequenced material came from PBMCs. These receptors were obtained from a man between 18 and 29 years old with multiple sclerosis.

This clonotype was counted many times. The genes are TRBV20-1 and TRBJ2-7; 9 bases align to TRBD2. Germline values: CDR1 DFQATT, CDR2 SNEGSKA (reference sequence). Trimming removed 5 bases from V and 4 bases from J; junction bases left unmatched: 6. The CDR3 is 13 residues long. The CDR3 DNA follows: TGCAGTGCTGCTGGCGGGGGGGCATACGAGCAGTACTTC. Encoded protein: CSAAGGGAYEQYF.

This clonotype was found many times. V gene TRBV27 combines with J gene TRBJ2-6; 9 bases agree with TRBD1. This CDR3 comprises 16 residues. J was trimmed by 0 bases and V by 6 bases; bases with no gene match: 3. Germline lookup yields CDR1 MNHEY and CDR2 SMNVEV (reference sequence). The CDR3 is CASSGQGHSGANVLTF. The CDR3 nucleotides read TGTGCCAGCAGCGGACAGGGGCACTCTGGGGCCAACGTCCTGACTTTC.

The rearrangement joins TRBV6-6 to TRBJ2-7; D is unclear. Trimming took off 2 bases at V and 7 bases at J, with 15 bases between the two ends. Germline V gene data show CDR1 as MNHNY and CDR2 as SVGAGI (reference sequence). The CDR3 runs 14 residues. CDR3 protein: CASSYPEREREQYF. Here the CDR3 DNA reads TGTGCCAGCAGTTACCCCGAAAGAGAGCGTGAGCAGTACTTC.

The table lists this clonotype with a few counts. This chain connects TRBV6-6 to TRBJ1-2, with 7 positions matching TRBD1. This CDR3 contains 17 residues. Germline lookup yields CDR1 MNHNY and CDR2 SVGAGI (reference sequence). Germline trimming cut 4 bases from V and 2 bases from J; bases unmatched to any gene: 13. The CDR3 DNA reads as TGTGCCAGCAGTTCTACGGGACAGCGAGCGTCGAACTATGGCTACACCTTC. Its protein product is CASSSTGQRASNYGYTF.

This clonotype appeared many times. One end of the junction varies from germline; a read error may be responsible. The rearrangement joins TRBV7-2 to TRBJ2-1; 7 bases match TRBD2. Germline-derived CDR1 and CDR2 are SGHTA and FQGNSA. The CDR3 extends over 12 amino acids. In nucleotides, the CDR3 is TGTGCCAGCAGCGATCAAGCGGGGCCTGAAGACTTC. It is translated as CASSDQAGPEDF.

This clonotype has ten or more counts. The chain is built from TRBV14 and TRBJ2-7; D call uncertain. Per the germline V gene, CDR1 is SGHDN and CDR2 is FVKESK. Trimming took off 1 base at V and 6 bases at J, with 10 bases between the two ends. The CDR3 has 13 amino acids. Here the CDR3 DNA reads TGTGCCAGCAGCCAAGTTCCGGGTGTCGAGCAGTACTTC. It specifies CASSQVPGVEQYF. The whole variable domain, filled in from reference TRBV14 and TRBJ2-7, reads EAGVTQFPSHSVIEKGQTVTLRCDPISGHDNLYWYRRVMGKEIKFLLHFVKESKQDESGMPNNRFLAERTGGTYSTLKVQPAELEDSGVYFCASSQVPGVEQYFGPGTRLTVT.

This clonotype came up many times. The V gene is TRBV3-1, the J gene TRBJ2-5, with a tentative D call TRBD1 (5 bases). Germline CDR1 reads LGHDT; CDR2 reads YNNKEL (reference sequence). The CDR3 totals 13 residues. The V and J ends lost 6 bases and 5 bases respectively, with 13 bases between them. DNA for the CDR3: TGTGCCAGCAGTAGGGGCTCTGGGGAGACCCAGTACTTC. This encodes CASSRGSGETQYF.

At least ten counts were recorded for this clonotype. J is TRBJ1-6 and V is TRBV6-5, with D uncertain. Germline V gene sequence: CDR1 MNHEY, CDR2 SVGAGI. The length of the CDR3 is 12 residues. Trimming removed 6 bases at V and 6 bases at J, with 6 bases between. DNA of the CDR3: TGTGCCAGCAGCTTTACTAATTCACCCCTCCACTTT. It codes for CASSFTNSPLHF.

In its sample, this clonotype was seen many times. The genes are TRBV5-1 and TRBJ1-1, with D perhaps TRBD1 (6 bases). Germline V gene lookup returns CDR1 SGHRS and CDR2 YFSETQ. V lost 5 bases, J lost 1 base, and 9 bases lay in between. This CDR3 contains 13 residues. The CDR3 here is CASRQGRNTEAFF. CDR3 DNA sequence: TGCGCCAGCAGGCAGGGGCGGAACACTGAAGCTTTCTTT.

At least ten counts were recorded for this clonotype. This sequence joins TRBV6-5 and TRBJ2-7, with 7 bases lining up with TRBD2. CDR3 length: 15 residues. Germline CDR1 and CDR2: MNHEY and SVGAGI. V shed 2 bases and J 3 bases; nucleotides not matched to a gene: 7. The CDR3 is CASSYRTRSIYEQYF. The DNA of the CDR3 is TGTGCCAGCAGTTACAGGACTAGATCTATCTACGAGCAGTACTTC.

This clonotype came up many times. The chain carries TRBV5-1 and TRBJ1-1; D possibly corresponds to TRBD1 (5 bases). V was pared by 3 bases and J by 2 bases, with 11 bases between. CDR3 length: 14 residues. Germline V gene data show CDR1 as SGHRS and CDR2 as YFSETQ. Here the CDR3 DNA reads TGCGCCAGCAGCTATGGGACTGGAAACACTGAAGCTTTCTTT. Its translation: CASSYGTGNTEAFF. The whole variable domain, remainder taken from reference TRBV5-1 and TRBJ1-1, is KAGVTQTPRYLIKTRGQQVTLSCSPISGHRSVSWYQQTPGQGLQFLFEYFSETQRNKGNFPGRFSGRQFSNSRSEMNVSTLELGDSALYLCASSYGTGNTEAFFGQGTRLTVV.

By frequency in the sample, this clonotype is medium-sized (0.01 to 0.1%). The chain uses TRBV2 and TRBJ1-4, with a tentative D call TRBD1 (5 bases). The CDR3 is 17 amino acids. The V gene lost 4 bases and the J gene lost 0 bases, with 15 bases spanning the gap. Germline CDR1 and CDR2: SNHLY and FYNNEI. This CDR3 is CASSVERTLATNEKLFF. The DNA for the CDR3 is TGTGCCAGCAGTGTCGAGAGGACATTAGCAACTAATGAAAAACTGTTTTTT.

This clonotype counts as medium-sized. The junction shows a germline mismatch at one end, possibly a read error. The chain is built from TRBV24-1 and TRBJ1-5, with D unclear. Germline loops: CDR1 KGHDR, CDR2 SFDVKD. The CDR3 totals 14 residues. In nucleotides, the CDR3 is TGTGCCACCGGGAGGGATCATAGCAATCAGCCCCAGAATTTT. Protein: CATGRDHSNQPQNF.

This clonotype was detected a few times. In DNA form, the CDR3 reads TGCGCCAGCAAGGACAGGGATGACACCGGGGAGCTGTTTTTT. Its translation is CASKDRDDTGELFF. The J gene is TRBJ2-2, the V gene TRBV5-1, with 8 bases aligning to TRBD1. Germline CDR1 is SGHRS and CDR2 is YFSETQ. J gave up 3 bases and V 6 bases, and 4 bases lay outside the gene matches. The CDR3 covers 14 residues.

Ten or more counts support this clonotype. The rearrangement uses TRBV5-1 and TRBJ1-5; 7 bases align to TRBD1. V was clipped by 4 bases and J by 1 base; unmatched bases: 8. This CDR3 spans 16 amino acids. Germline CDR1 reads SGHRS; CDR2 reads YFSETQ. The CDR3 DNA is TGCGCCAGCAGCCCGTCCTACAGGGGCAGCAATCAGCCCCAGCATTTT. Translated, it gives CASSPSYRGSNQPQHF.

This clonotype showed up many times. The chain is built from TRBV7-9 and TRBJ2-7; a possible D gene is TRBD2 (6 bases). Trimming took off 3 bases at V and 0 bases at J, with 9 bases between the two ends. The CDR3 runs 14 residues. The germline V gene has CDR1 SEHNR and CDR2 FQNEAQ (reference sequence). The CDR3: CASSFRESSYEQYF. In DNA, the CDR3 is TGTGCCAGCAGCTTCCGGGAGAGCTCCTACGAGCAGTACTTC.

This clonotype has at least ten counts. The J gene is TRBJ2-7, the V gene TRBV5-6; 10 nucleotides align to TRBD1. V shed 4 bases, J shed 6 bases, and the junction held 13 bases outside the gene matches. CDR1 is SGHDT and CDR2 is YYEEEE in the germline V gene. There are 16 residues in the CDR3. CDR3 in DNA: TGTGCCAGCAGCCAATTCGGGACAGGGGACGATCGCGAGCAGTACTTC. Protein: CASSQFGTGDDREQYF. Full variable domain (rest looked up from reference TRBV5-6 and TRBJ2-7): DAGVTQSPTHLIKTRGQQVTLRCSPKSGHDTVSWYQQALGQGPQFIFQYYEEEERQRGNFPDRFSGHQFPNYSSELNVNALLLGDSALYLCASSQFGTGDDREQYFGPGTRLTVT.

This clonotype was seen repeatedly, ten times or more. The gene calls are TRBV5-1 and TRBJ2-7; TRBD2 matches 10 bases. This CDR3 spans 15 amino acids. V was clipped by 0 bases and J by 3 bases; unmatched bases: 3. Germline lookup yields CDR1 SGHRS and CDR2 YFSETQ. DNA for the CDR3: TGCGCCAGCAGCTTGGCCGGGACTAGCGACTACGAGCAGTACTTC. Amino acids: CASSLAGTSDYEQYF. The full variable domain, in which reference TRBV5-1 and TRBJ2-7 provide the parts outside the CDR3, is KAGVTQTPRYLIKTRGQQVTLSCSPISGHRSVSWYQQTPGQGLQFLFEYFSETQRNKGNFPGRFSGRQFSNSRSEMNVSTLELGDSALYLCASSLAGTSDYEQYFGPGTRLTVT.

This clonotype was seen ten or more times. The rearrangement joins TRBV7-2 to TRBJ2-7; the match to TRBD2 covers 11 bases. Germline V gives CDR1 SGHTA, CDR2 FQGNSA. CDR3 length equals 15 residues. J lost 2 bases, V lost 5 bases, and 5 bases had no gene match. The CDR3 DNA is TGTGCCAGCAGCCCTCGACTAGCGGGACCCTACGAGCAGTACTTC. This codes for CASSPRLAGPYEQYF.

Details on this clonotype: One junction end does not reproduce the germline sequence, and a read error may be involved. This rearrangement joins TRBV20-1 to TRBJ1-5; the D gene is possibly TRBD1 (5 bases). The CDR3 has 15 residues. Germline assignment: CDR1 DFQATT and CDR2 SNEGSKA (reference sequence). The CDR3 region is CSAREGARGAQPQNF. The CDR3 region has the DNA TGCAGTGCTAGAGAAGGGGCTAGGGGAGCGCAGCCCCAGAATTTT.

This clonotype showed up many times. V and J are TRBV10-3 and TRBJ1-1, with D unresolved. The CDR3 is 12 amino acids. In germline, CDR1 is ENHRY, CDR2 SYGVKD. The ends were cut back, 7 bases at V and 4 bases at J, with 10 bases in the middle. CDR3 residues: CAITGLGTEAFF. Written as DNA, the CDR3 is TGTGCCATCACCGGACTAGGCACTGAAGCTTTCTTT.

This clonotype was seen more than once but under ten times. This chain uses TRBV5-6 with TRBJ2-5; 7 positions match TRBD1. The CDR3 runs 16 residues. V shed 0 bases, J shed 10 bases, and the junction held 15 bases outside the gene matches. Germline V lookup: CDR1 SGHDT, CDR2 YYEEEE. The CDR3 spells CASSLVSDRSKVDQYF. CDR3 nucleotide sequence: TGTGCCAGCAGCTTGGTATCGGACAGGTCCAAGGTTGACCAGTACTTC.

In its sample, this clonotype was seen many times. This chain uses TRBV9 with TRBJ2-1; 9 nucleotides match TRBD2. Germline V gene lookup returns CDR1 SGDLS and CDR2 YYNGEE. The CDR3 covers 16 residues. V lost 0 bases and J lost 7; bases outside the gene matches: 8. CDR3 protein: CASSVEWRGGGNEQFF. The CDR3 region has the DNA TGTGCCAGCAGCGTAGAATGGCGGGGGGGCGGAAATGAGCAGTTCTTC. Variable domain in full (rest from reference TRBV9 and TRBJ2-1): DSGVTQTPKHLITATGQRVTLRCSPRSGDLSVYWYQQSLDQGLQFLIQYYNGEERAKGNILERFSAQQFPDLHSELNLSSLELGDSALYFCASSVEWRGGGNEQFFGPGTRLTVL.